The subject of this entry is one TCR beta chain. Its specificity is not known. Sequencing was performed with immunoSEQ multiplex PCR; in TCRdb, only in-frame clones are kept and a portion is missing. The sample consists of roughly 200,000 clones, just over 90% of them appearing once. The germline gives CDR1 LNHDA, CDR2 SQIVND (reference sequence). V lost 4 bases and J lost 6, with 13 bases in between. The CDR3 runs to 13 residues. This sample was included in a study of T cell responses to AZD1222 COVID-19 vaccine. Study results and limitations: White British ancestry dominated among donors, who included more females, and clonal diversity was possibly underestimated. Repertoire sampling occurred only after the peak T cell response. Just a handful of people given AZD1222 tested seropositive at baseline.

The V gene is TRBV19, the J gene TRBJ2-7; maybe TRBD1 (5 bases). The material was peripheral blood, obtained 28 days after the second AZD1222 dose. This clonotype was sampled from an adult who received the AZD1222 COVID-19 vaccine. For the CDR3, the DNA is TGTGCCAGTAGTAAGACAAGGGGTCTCGAGCAGTACTTC. Translating it yields CASSKTRGLEQYF.